This T cell receptor (beta chain) originates from a study of a mutant IDH1 vaccine in newly diagnosed glioma. For the study at large: Treated patients had a mean age of around 40 years and a sex split that was approximately 62% male and about 40% female. It was radiotherapy, temozolomide, or both that patients received previously, with most receiving both.

The data were produced by immunoSEQ multiplex PCR, yet TCRdb's version contains in-frame clones alone and is incomplete. In the table there are approximately 50,000 clones, approximately 90% of which are singletons. This clone was picked up one time. Its target is unknown. Sample time point: week 35, safety follow-up. What each vaccine dose contained was 300 ug of mutant IDH1 20-mer peptide, accompanied by topical imiquimod. The source is a woman in her thirties or forties with glioma. The specimen was PBMCs, collected from a glioma patient whose treatment included an IDH1 peptide vaccine.

CDR3 coding DNA: TGTGCCAGCAGCTTAAGTTTGCCACGGCACAATGAGCAGTTCTTC. Amino acid sequence: CASSLSLPRHNEQFF. This chain links TRBV7-9 with TRBJ2-1; D is uncertain. The V gene lost 2 bases and the J gene lost 5 bases, with 13 bases spanning the gap. Per the germline V gene, CDR1 is SEHNR and CDR2 is FQNEAQ (reference sequence). The CDR3 runs to 15 residues.